The present T cell receptor (beta chain) was sequenced within a study of PD-1 blockade in classical Hodgkin lymphoma. Concerning this clone: Its specificity is unknown.

The CDR3 totals 15 residues. Trimming left V 6 bases short and J 3 bases short, with 18 bases between. The germline gives CDR1 MDHEN, CDR2 SYDVKM. Method: immunoSEQ multiplex PCR; TCRdb's copy keeps in-frame clones and lacks some. The sample holds thousands of clones, around 84% seen once. Relapse after autologous stem cell transplantation occurred in every patient, and brentuximab vedotin exposure varied. By magnetic negative selection, CD4+ T cells were purified from thawed PBMCs. General study findings and limits: Patients who began taking nivolumab under 1 year after ASCT were left out. The diversity seen at baseline in complete responders resembled that of newly diagnosed patients. Reports indicated that newly diagnosed patients had lower baseline TCR diversity than healthy donors did.

This material consisted of CD4+ T cells from blood, taken at baseline. This receptor was identified in a human donor with classical Hodgkin lymphoma. This chain joins TRBV28 and TRBJ2-7; D could derive from TRBD1 or TRBD2 (5 bases each). CDR3 amino acids: CASSLPGTESYEQYF. The CDR3 DNA reads as TGTGCCAGCAGCCTGCCCGGGACGGAGAGCTACGAGCAGTACTTC.